These 18 T cell receptor beta chains share one sample of origin, sequenced in a study of blood T cell repertoires in COVID-19. Sequenced by immunoSEQ multiplex PCR; TCRdb stores in-frame clones only, minus some. The sample shows about 70,000 clones, over 70% of them seen only once. The sequenced material came from peripheral blood. The receptor set was obtained from a man in his 70s with acute or convalescent COVID-19.

J is TRBJ1-2 and V is TRBV28; 10 nucleotides agree with TRBD1. The CDR3 runs to 15 residues. The V gene end was trimmed by 6 bases and the J gene end by 4 bases; junction bases not matched to a gene: 8. CDR1 is MDHEN, CDR2 SYDVKM, per germline. The CDR3 coding sequence is TGTGCCAGCAGCCCCCGTGGACAGGGGGGCTATGGCTACACCTTC. Translated, it gives CASSPRGQGGYGYTF.

The rearrangement links TRBV4-2 to TRBJ2-1; the D gene is possibly TRBD2 (5 bases). The CDR3 spans 14 residues. Between the trimmed V and J ends, which lost 0 bases and 3 bases, there was a span of 6 bases. Per germline, CDR1 LGHNA and CDR2 YNFKEQ. CDR3 in DNA: TGTGCCAGCAGCCAAGAAGAGGGCTACAATGAGCAGTTCTTC. Its protein product is CASSQEEGYNEQFF.

The V call is TRBV5-1, the J call TRBJ1-1, with D uncertain. Trimming took 2 bases from V and 1 from J, leaving 15 bases between them. Germline V lookup: CDR1 SGHRS, CDR2 YFSETQ. The CDR3 is 16 amino acids. The CDR3 sequence is CASSLEITIGNTEAFF. The CDR3 nucleotides read TGCGCCAGCAGCTTAGAAATCACCATCGGGAACACTGAAGCTTTCTTT.

This sequence joins TRBV2 and TRBJ1-4; D ambiguous. Per germline, CDR1 SNHLY and CDR2 FYNNEI. This CDR3 has 13 amino acids. V dropped 6 bases and J dropped 4 bases, with 9 bases sitting between them. The CDR3 nucleotides are TGTGCCAGCAGGGCGGCCCATAATGAAAAACTGTTTTTT. Translated: CASRAAHNEKLFF.

The rearrangement joins TRBV19 to TRBJ2-7, with D possibly TRBD1 on 6 matching bases. This CDR3 region has 15 residues. Deletions cut 5 bases from V and 0 bases from J, with 14 bases between. Germline CDR1 LNHDA, CDR2 SQIVND (reference sequence). In DNA form, the CDR3 reads TGTGCCAGTAGTTCCAGACAGGCTGCCTCCTACGAGCAGTACTTC. Protein product: CASSSRQAASYEQYF.

The genes are TRBV19 and TRBJ1-1; possibly TRBD1 for D (5 bases). Germline V gives CDR1 LNHDA, CDR2 SQIVND (reference sequence). Trimming removed 7 bases at V and 4 bases at J, with 19 bases between. CDR3 length: 15 amino acids. CDR3 DNA sequence: TGTGCCAGTACATACCTGCAGGGCGGGGGCACTGAAGCTTTCTTT. It is translated as CASTYLQGGGTEAFF.

In this sample, this clone turned up a few times. The chain combines TRBV28 with TRBJ1-2; a weak D match, TRBD1 (5 bases). Between the trimmed V and J ends, which lost 7 bases and 4 bases, there was a span of 13 bases. Germline CDR1 is MDHEN and CDR2 is SYDVKM. The CDR3 is made up of 13 amino acids. The CDR3 bases are TGTGCCAGCACCCCACAGGCAGCCTATGGCTACACCTTC. Translated, it gives CASTPQAAYGYTF.

This chain joins TRBV24-1 and TRBJ2-3, with TRBD2 matching 8 bases. J gave up 3 bases and V 4 bases, and 8 bases lay outside the gene matches. This CDR3 spans 16 amino acids. CDR1 is KGHDR, CDR2 SFDVKD, per germline. The CDR3 loop is CATSETSSGRTDTQYF. The DNA of the CDR3 is TGTGCCACCAGTGAAACCTCCAGCGGGAGAACAGATACGCAGTATTTT.

This clone was detected only a few times. The chain uses TRBV24-1 and TRBJ2-1, with TRBD2 identical over 11 bases. The V gene's germline CDR1 is KGHDR and CDR2 SFDVKD. The CDR3 consists of 17 residues. J was trimmed by 4 bases and V by 4 bases; bases with no gene match: 8. The CDR3 here is CATSDPTSGTFYNEQFF. CDR3 nucleotides: TGTGCCACCAGTGACCCGACTAGCGGGACCTTTTACAATGAGCAGTTCTTC.

The chain links TRBV10-2 to TRBJ2-1; tentative D call: TRBD2 (5 bases). CDR1 is WSHSY, CDR2 SAAADI, per germline. The CDR3 is 16 residues long. Trimming left V 0 bases short and J 15 bases short, with 24 bases between. In nucleotides, the CDR3 is TGCGCCAGCAGTGAGTCCCCGGGATCCCCTTTCGACCATGCGTTCTTC. It translates to CASSESPGSPFDHAFF.

This rearrangement joins TRBV12-3 or TRBV12-4 to TRBJ2-2; no definite D call. CDR3 length: 12 amino acids. The V end was cut by 6 bases, the J end by 4 bases, with 6 bases between. The CDR3 bases are TGTGCCAGCAGCAAGAGCACCGGGGAGCTGTTTTTT. The encoded protein is CASSKSTGELFF.

The rearrangement joins TRBV5-4 to TRBJ1-6, with TRBD1 matching over 10 bases. J was trimmed by 7 bases and V by 4 bases; bases with no gene match: 5. The germline CDR1 and CDR2 sequences are SGHNT and YYREEE (reference sequence). This CDR3 has 15 amino acids. In nucleotides, the CDR3 is TGTGCCAGCAGCACCGGACAGGGGGGGAATTCACCCCTCCACTTT. Residues: CASSTGQGGNSPLHF.

In this sample, this clone turned up once. The chain combines TRBV7-9 with TRBJ2-1; 8 bases fit TRBD1. V shed 4 bases and J 2 bases; nucleotides not matched to a gene: 1. Germline CDR1 and CDR2: SEHNR and FQNEAQ (reference sequence). The CDR3 is 14 residues long. DNA for the CDR3: TGTGCCAGCAGCTCGGGACAGGCCTACAATGAGCAGTTCTTC. It yields the protein CASSSGQAYNEQFF.

The chain employs TRBV24-1 and TRBJ1-5; possible D gene TRBD1, 6 bases. Trimming stripped 5 bases from V and 4 bases from J, with 11 bases between. The length of the CDR3 is 14 residues. CDR1 is KGHDR and CDR2 is SFDVKD in the germline V gene. The CDR3 DNA sequence: TGTGCCACCAGTGGGGCAGGGACAAATCAGCCCCAGCATTTT. Translated, it gives CATSGAGTNQPQHF.

V usage is TRBV4-1 and J usage is TRBJ2-7, with D perhaps TRBD2 (5 bases). The CDR3 extends over 15 amino acids. V was clipped by 1 base and J by 0 bases, with 10 bases between them. Germline lookup yields CDR1 MGHRA and CDR2 YSYEKL. The CDR3 reads CASSQAGVSSYEQYF. In DNA form, the CDR3 reads TGCGCCAGCAGCCAAGCCGGGGTCAGCTCCTACGAGCAGTACTTC.

The chain joins TRBV3-1 (or the pseudogene TRBV3-2) to TRBJ1-5; no reliable D call. This CDR3 is 14 amino acids long. Deletions cut 4 bases from V and 4 bases from J, with 11 bases between. Germline V gene sequence: CDR1 LGHDT, CDR2 YNNKEL (reference sequence). The CDR3 here is CASSLDPGNQPQHF. CDR3 bases: TGTGCCAGCAGCCTTGACCCCGGGAATCAGCCCCAGCATTTT.

This clone showed up just a few times. The chain employs TRBV19 and TRBJ1-2; no clear D gene. The CDR3 covers 12 residues. V was clipped by 0 bases and J by 4 bases, with 3 bases between them. Germline V gene lookup returns CDR1 LNHDA and CDR2 SQIVND (reference sequence). The CDR3 region is CASSIDGYGYTF. DNA for the CDR3: TGTGCCAGTAGTATAGACGGCTATGGCTACACCTTC.

This clone was seen once. For the CDR3, the DNA is TGTGCCAGCAGCTTTAGGTCGGGAGCAGAGACCCAGTACTTC. It encodes CASSFRSGAETQYF. The V call is TRBV5-4, the J call TRBJ2-5; a weak D match, TRBD2 (6 bases). The CDR3 runs to 14 residues. Germline V lookup: CDR1 SGHNT, CDR2 YYREEE (reference sequence). Trimming took off 2 bases at V and 4 bases at J, with 12 bases between the two ends.